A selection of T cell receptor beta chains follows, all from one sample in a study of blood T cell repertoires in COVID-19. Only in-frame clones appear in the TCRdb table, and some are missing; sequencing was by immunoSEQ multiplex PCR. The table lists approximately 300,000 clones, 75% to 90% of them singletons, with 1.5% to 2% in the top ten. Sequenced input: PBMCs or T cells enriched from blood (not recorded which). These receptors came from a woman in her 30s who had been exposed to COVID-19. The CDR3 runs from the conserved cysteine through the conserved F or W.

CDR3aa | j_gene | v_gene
CAWTPRGPLKNIQYF | TRBJ2-4 | TRBV30
CASSQVGVGKREGPNTGELFF | TRBJ2-2 | TRBV3-1/TRBV3-2
CASASAGEGRNQPQHF | TRBJ1-5 | TRBV13
CASSFVGREYGYTF | TRBJ1-2 | TRBV7-9
CASSEQIYGYTF | TRBJ1-2 | TRBV2
CASNRGQGTHGYTF | TRBJ1-2 | TRBV28
CASSHPLGSGDGYTF | TRBJ1-2 | TRBV4-1
CASSLSWQDNSPLHF | TRBJ1-6 | TRBV4-3
CASSESESSYEQYF | TRBJ2-7 | TRBV10-1
CASREVNTEAFF | TRBJ1-1 | TRBV28
CASQTGQGMGEQYF | TRBJ2-7 | TRBV19
CASSEERQGHNTIYF | TRBJ1-3 | TRBV6-1
CASSPLAGPAYNEQFF | TRBJ2-1 | TRBV5-5
CASSPRANEKLFF | TRBJ1-4 | TRBV19
CASSSTPGGGYTF | TRBJ1-2 | TRBV7-2
CASSINPGQGATPLHF | TRBJ1-6 | TRBV27
CASGLSSGDTEAFF | TRBJ1-1 | TRBV12-5
CASSLTLTGLGNTIYF | TRBJ1-3 | TRBV7-9
CATSDQTGFYGYTF | TRBJ1-2 | TRBV24-1
CASTPGRAGAYEQYF | TRBJ2-7 | TRBV28
CASSSDSRGEQFF | TRBJ2-1 | TRBV12-3/TRBV12-4
CASTRGTNYGYTF | TRBJ1-2 | TRBV19
CASSNLESHTDTQYF | TRBJ2-3 | TRBV25-1
CASTVGGASRDTQYF | TRBJ2-3 | TRBV6-5
CASSQLGQFYNSPLHF | TRBJ1-6 | TRBV4-1
CASSARDRNRGFYGYTF | TRBJ1-2 | TRBV5-1
CASSLQGAPNYGYTF | TRBJ1-2 | TRBV28
CASSLVQGANTGELFF | TRBJ2-2 | TRBV5-1
CASSSVNQETQYF | TRBJ2-5 | TRBV27
CASSQETGLAGPQETQYF | TRBJ2-5 | TRBV5-1
CASSHRQVPRNQPQHF | TRBJ1-5 | TRBV7-2
CASSLTDGAGGRTGELFF | TRBJ2-2 | TRBV7-3
CAWSQGTGHAANYGYTF | TRBJ1-2 | TRBV30
CASSEWRDPTNEKLFF | TRBJ1-4 | TRBV25-1
CASRQGKETQYF | TRBJ2-5 | TRBV6-5
CASSSDRGGEKLFF | TRBJ1-4 | TRBV7-9
CSVVTGGADTQYF | TRBJ2-3 | TRBV29-1
CASSPNSGGIQETQYF | TRBJ2-5 | TRBV19
CSVYRHRDGEAFF | TRBJ1-1 | TRBV29-1
CATSMRLGTQHSNQPQHF | TRBJ1-5 | TRBV15
CASTGTGAYRDEKLFF | TRBJ1-4 | TRBV11-3